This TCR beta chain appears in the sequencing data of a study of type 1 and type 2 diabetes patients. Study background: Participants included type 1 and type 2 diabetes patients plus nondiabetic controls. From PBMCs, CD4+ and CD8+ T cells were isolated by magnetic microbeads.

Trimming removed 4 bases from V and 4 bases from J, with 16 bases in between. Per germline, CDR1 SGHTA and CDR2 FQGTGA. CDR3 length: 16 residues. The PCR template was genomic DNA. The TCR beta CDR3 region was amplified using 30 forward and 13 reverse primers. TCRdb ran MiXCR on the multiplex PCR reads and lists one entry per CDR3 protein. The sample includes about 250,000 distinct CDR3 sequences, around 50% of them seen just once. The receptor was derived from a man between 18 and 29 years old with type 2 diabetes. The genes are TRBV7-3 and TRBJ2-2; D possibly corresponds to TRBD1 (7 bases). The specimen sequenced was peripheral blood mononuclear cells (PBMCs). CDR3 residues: CASSSGGGPATGELFF. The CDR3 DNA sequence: TGTGCCAGCAGCTCCGGAGGGGGCCCGGCCACCGGGGAGCTGTTTTTT. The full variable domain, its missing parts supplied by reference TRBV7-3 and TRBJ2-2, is GAGVSQTPSNKVTEKGKYVELRCDPISGHTALYWYRQSLGQGPEFLIYFQGTGAADDSGLPNDRFFAVRPEGSVSTLKIQRTERGDSAVYLCASSSGGGPATGELFFGEGSRLTVL.